Below, 5 T cell receptor beta chains from the same sample are listed, as sequenced in a study of beta chain features in type 1 diabetes (dated by TCRdb to 2016 to 2019). General findings and caveats noted by the study authors: A moderate but significant shortening of TCRB CDR3 length was observed in type 1 diabetes patients in all four CD4+ subsets.

The library was generated by the immunoSEQ multiplex PCR assay. The entire isolated RNA was reverse transcribed using the High Capacity cDNA Reverse Transcription Kit, and thus expressed TCRB transcripts were sequenced. This is the immuneACCESS table as TCRdb keeps it, with only in-frame sequences that have V and J called. A part of the clones is gone; compared with another copy, unresolved V genes explain less than half, and the rest is unexplained. This sample lists hundreds of thousands of clones; 11% to 15% were detected once. The top ten hold 0.035% to 0.045% of the sample. No antigen has been assigned to these receptors. Sequenced input: naive CD4+ T cells from blood. The sample's cell subset or site label, in plain terms: true naive CD4+ T cells. The receptors shown here come from a man in his late teens or twenties with type 1 diabetes.

This clone has only a few counts. V is TRBV11-2 and J is TRBJ1-5, with 8 bases lining up with TRBD1. Looked up from germline, CDR1 is SGHAT and CDR2 is FQNNGV. Germline trimming cut 1 base from V and 4 bases from J; bases unmatched to any gene: 3. The CDR3 is 15 amino acids. CDR3 region: CASSLVQGENQPQHF. CDR3 bases: TGTGCCAGCAGCTTAGTACAGGGGGAAAATCAGCCCCAGCATTTT.

This chain joins TRBV19 and TRBJ2-3; no reliable D call. Trimming took off 8 bases at V and 8 bases at J, with 29 bases between the two ends. The germline CDR1 and CDR2 sequences are LNHDA and SQIVND (reference sequence). The CDR3 has 17 amino acids. CDR3 loop: CASGPPLSRADRRTQYF. The DNA of the CDR3 is TGTGCCAGTGGGCCGCCCCTCTCTCGGGCCGACCGCCGTACGCAGTATTTT.

The chain recombines TRBV6-1 with TRBJ1-1, with 9 bases matching TRBD1. The CDR3 has 14 residues. CDR1 and CDR2 from the germline V gene are MNHNS and SASEGT. V dropped 8 bases and J dropped 4; count of bases not matched to a gene: 8. The CDR3 DNA sequence: TGTGCCAGCGTCCGGGACAGGGTGGTCACTGAAGCTTTCTTT. Encoded protein: CASVRDRVVTEAFF.

The table lists this clone with a few counts. This chain connects TRBV29-1 to TRBJ1-2; D gene ambiguous. V lost 6 bases and J 2 bases, leaving 7 bases between the germline ends. CDR3 length: 11 amino acids. Germline assignment: CDR1 SQVTM and CDR2 ANQGSEA. The CDR3 sequence: CSVLENYGYTF. The CDR3 coding sequence is TGCAGCGTCCTAGAAAACTATGGCTACACCTTC.

This clone was found a few times. V and J are TRBV28 and TRBJ1-3; 7 bases fit TRBD1. In germline, CDR1 is MDHEN, CDR2 SYDVKM. V was pared by 6 bases and J by 3 bases, with 11 bases of the junction left unmatched. This CDR3 spans 16 amino acids. The chain's CDR3 is CASSLRQGSSGNTIYF. The CDR3 DNA reads as TGTGCCAGCAGCTTAAGACAGGGTTCTAGTGGAAACACCATATATTTT. The variable domain in full, with the rest retrieved from reference TRBV28 and TRBJ1-3, is DVKVTQSSRYLVKRTGEKVFLECVQDMDHENMFWYRQDPGLGLRLIYFSYDVKMKEKGDIPEGYSVSREKKERFSLILESASTNQTSMYLCASSLRQGSSGNTIYFGEGSWLTVV.